One T cell receptor beta chain is described in this entry. The antigen remains unidentified. This sample is part of a study of early T cells in non-severe SARS-CoV-2 infection. Study-wide background: The study sequenced bulk RNA from unsorted whole blood, with chains unpaired.

Unique molecular identifiers tagged individual cDNA molecules. TCRdb called the 5' RACE reads again in MiXCR, with one record for every CDR3 protein. The table includes 70,000 or so distinct CDR3 sequences, around an eighth detected once. Between the trimmed V and J ends, which lost 3 bases and 9 bases, there was a span of 12 bases. The CDR3 is made up of 13 amino acids. Germline V CDR1 and CDR2: SEHNR, FQNEAQ (reference sequence). Study-wide points: Using VDJdb, the matching emphasized anti-spike CD8 responses while missing private and CD4 specificities.

The clonotype originates from an adult who was a healthcare worker with PCR-confirmed SARS-CoV-2 infection or an uninfected control (not recorded which). The chain recombines TRBV7-9 with TRBJ1-5; D unclear. The sequenced sample was whole blood. The CDR3 reads CASSFGVPGPQHF. The CDR3 coding sequence is TGTGCCAGCAGCTTTGGGGTTCCTGGGCCCCAGCATTTT.